Shown below are 18 T cell receptor beta chains from a single sample sequenced in a study of CXCR3-negative and CXCR3-positive naive CD8 T cells. Study-wide results and limits: Relative to CXCR3-negative naive cells, CXCR3-positive naive cells had more hydrophobic TRB CDR3s.

UMI labels and 5' RACE were used to prepare the TRB cDNA libraries. TCRdb reprocessed the 5' RACE reads and stores each CDR3 protein as one record, lacking DNA. Seen in this sample are approximately 120,000 distinct CDR3 sequences; the ten most common clones hold roughly 0.35%. Their antigen targets remain unknown. The sequenced sample was naive CXCR3+ CD8+ T cells from blood. This sample's subset: CD45RO-CCR7+CD27+CD95- naive CD8+ T cells expressing CXCR3 (TNR3+). Source of these receptors: a human donor in good health. Some clones in this sample may be carry-over from other donors' samples.

CDR3 sequence: CASSLYSGNYGYTF. V is TRBV28 and J is TRBJ1-2. CDR3 length: 14 residues. CDR1 and CDR2 (germline): MDHEN, SYDVKM.

CDR3 residues: CASTPLDTSDTQYF. The V and J genes are TRBV12-3 or TRBV12-4 and TRBJ2-3; absent DNA, TCRdb's TRBD1 call cannot be checked. The CDR3 has 14 amino acids.

The CDR3 sequence is CSVEDLGDSFSYEQYF. The rearrangement links TRBV29-1 to TRBJ2-7; TCRdb gives TRBD2 as the D gene, but with no DNA this cannot be confirmed. The CDR3 loop spans 16 amino acids. In germline, CDR1 is SQVTM, CDR2 ANQGSEA.

CDR3 sequence reads: CASSSPSTGKYEQYF. The chain is built from TRBV7-9 and TRBJ2-7; TCRdb indicates TRBD1, and absent DNA this call remains unverified. The CDR3 consists of 15 residues. CDR1 SEHNR and CDR2 FQNEAQ come from the germline V gene (reference sequence).

Here the CDR3 reads CASSTGATAGELFF. The chain has TRBV6-2 or TRBV6-3 and TRBJ2-2; there is no DNA to check the TCRdb D call of TRBD1. The CDR3 has 14 amino acids. Germline V gene data show CDR1 as MNHEY and CDR2 as SVGEGT.

V and J are TRBV7-6 and TRBJ2-5. Germline V CDR1 and CDR2: SGHVS, FNYEAQ. The CDR3 runs to 16 residues. This CDR3 is CASSLTPAGYQETQYF. Combining the CDR3 with reference TRBV7-6 and TRBJ2-5 gives the whole variable domain GAGVSQSPRYKVTKRGQDVALRCDPISGHVSLYWYRQALGQGPEFLTYFNYEAQQDKSGLPNDRFSAERPEGSISTLTIQRTEQRDSAMYRCASSLTPAGYQETQYFGPGTRLLVL.

The chain joins TRBV11-2 to TRBJ2-7. Germline V gene sequence: CDR1 SGHAT, CDR2 FQNNGV. The CDR3 length is 13 residues. The CDR3 reads CASSSTRSYEQYF.

CDR3 protein: CATSAGTGGYERYF. This chain uses TRBV24-1 with TRBJ2-7; TCRdb reports TRBD1, a call that lacks DNA to check it against. The CDR3 extends over 14 amino acids. Germline values: CDR1 KGHDR, CDR2 SFDVKD.

This chain connects TRBV2 to TRBJ2-7; TCRdb designates TRBD2, a call that cannot be tested without DNA. The CDR3 contains 15 residues. Germline lookup yields CDR1 SNHLY and CDR2 FYNNEI. The CDR3 loop is CASSEASGAFYEQYF.

This rearrangement joins TRBV7-3 to TRBJ2-3; checking the TCRdb D call of TRBD1 is not possible without DNA. The CDR3 contains 12 residues. Per germline, CDR1 SGHTA and CDR2 FQGTGA. This chain's CDR3 is CASSIPGNTQYF.

This chain links TRBV10-3 with TRBJ2-7; TCRdb's assignment of TRBD2 cannot be checked, as there is no DNA. Germline V gene lookup returns CDR1 ENHRY and CDR2 SYGVKD. This CDR3 contains 14 residues. The CDR3 is CATSEERVAYEQYF.

This sequence joins TRBV11-2 and TRBJ2-3. CDR1 and CDR2 (germline): SGHAT, FQNNGV. CDR3 length equals 11 residues. CDR3 sequence reads: CASSHTDTQYF.

The V gene is TRBV29-1, the J gene TRBJ2-7; without DNA, the TCRdb call of TRBD2 cannot be checked. The CDR3 loop spans 15 amino acids. CDR1 and CDR2 (germline): SQVTM, ANQGSEA. The CDR3 here is CSVEDRTSGSYEQYF.

CDR3 sequence reads: CASSYWTGTVNEQFF. The V call is TRBV6-2 or TRBV6-3, the J call TRBJ2-1; lacking DNA, the TRBD1 call made by TCRdb goes unchecked. Germline V gene sequence: CDR1 MNHEY, CDR2 SVGEGT. The CDR3 is 15 residues long.

The chain has TRBV2 and TRBJ2-1; TCRdb proposes TRBD1, but this gene call is untestable without DNA. The CDR3 is 14 amino acids. Germline CDR1 is SNHLY and CDR2 is FYNNEI. The CDR3 protein is CASNRDRGWDEQFF.

The rearrangement links TRBV19 to TRBJ1-1; TCRdb outputs TRBD1, but without DNA this stays unchecked. The V gene's germline CDR1 is LNHDA and CDR2 SQIVND (reference sequence). CDR3 length: 14 residues. The CDR3 protein is CASSIGPTGTRAFF.

The chain combines TRBV30 with TRBJ2-3; the TRBD1 assignment by TCRdb is unverifiable without DNA. This CDR3 region has 14 residues. CDR1 is GTSNPN, CDR2 SVGIG, per germline (reference sequence). CDR3 sequence: CAWSPLPLTDTQYF. The complete variable domain, with remaining parts taken from reference TRBV30 and TRBJ2-3, reads SQTIHQWPATLVQPVGSPLSLECTVEGTSNPNLYWYRQAAGRGLQLLFYSVGIGQISSEVPQNLSASRPQDRQFILSSKKLLLSDSGFYLCAWSPLPLTDTQYFGPGTRLTVL.

The chain links TRBV20-1 to TRBJ2-3. CDR1 and CDR2 (germline): DFQATT, SNEGSKA (reference sequence). The CDR3 is 16 amino acids. The CDR3 loop is CSARDLEDIKVDTQYF.